This entry is about one TCR beta chain. This record comes from a study of blood T cell repertoires in COVID-19. Sequencing used immunoSEQ multiplex PCR; TCRdb keeps in-frame clones, though not all of them. Of approximately 250,000 clones in the sample, under 85% were seen once. The TCR sequence derives from a human donor in a cohort sampled during active COVID-19. The sample taken for sequencing was peripheral blood.

This CDR3 is CASTRGSSYNSPLHF. In DNA form, the CDR3 reads TGTGCCAGCACCCGAGGAAGCTCCTATAATTCACCCCTCCACTTT. The chain employs TRBV7-9 and TRBJ1-6; D unresolved. This CDR3 comprises 15 residues. Germline V gene sequence: CDR1 SEHNR, CDR2 FQNEAQ (reference sequence). Trimming removed 7 bases at V and 0 bases at J, with 10 bases between.